One sample yielded the 7 T cell receptor beta chains listed below, sequenced in a study of T-cell memory formation after mild COVID-19. MiXCR was run by TCRdb on the 5' RACE reads, yielding one entry per CDR3 protein. Of about 12,000 distinct CDR3 sequences listed, about 14% are singletons. Sequenced material: PBMCs or a T cell subset sorted from them (not recorded which). The receptors were gathered from a man between 18 and 35 years old who had mild COVID-19 (a few samples of this study predate the infection). Cell type and time point are not known.

The V gene is TRBV7-9, the J gene TRBJ1-2; 9 bases align to TRBD1. This CDR3 contains 15 residues. In germline, CDR1 is SEHNR, CDR2 FQNEAQ (reference sequence). V shed 5 bases, J shed 1 base, and the junction held 5 bases outside the gene matches. The CDR3: CASSPRDRDNYGYTF. The CDR3 DNA is TGTGCCAGCAGCCCCCGGGACAGGGATAACTATGGCTACACCTTC.

There are many counts of this clonotype. The J gene is TRBJ1-5, the V gene TRBV20-1; 9 nucleotides align to TRBD1. The CDR3 runs 16 residues. Trimming at V came to 3 bases and at J to 7 bases, leaving 13 bases not matched to a gene. Germline assignment: CDR1 DFQATT and CDR2 SNEGSKA (reference sequence). The CDR3 spells CSASLRTGAIHQPQHF. CDR3 in DNA: TGCAGTGCTAGCCTTAGGACAGGGGCAATTCACCAGCCCCAGCATTTT.

At least ten counts were recorded for this clonotype. This chain links TRBV7-2 with TRBJ2-1; D assignment may be TRBD1 or TRBD2 (6 bases each). Germline V gives CDR1 SGHTA, CDR2 FQGNSA. The V end lost 2 bases, the J end lost 9 bases, and 23 bases lay between the germline ends. This CDR3 has 17 amino acids. The CDR3 DNA sequence: TGTGCCAGCAGCTTATTTCGCCGGGGGCAAAAAGGAGGTGAGCAGTTCTTC. Amino acid sequence: CASSLFRRGQKGGEQFF.

The V gene is TRBV20-1, the J gene TRBJ1-1, with D perhaps TRBD1 (5 bases). CDR1 and CDR2 from the germline V gene are DFQATT and SNEGSKA (reference sequence). This CDR3 contains 13 residues. V was clipped by 6 bases and J by 0 bases, with 11 bases between them. The CDR3 coding sequence is TGCAGTGCGCCGGGACTGATGAACACTGAAGCTTTCTTT. The encoded protein is CSAPGLMNTEAFF.

This clonotype was seen repeatedly, ten times or more. The V call is TRBV7-2, the J call TRBJ2-7; D possibly uses TRBD1 or TRBD2 (5 bases each). There are 17 residues in the CDR3. V was pared by 2 bases and J by 0 bases, with 17 bases between. Per the germline V gene, CDR1 is SGHTA and CDR2 is FQGNSA. The CDR3 spells CASSLQSREWDSYEQYV. Written as DNA, the CDR3 is TGTGCCAGCAGCTTACAGTCCAGGGAGTGGGACTCCTACGAGCAGTACGTC.

In this sample, this clonotype turned up many times. The chain joins TRBV4-2 to TRBJ1-1; D is undetermined. The length of the CDR3 is 19 residues. Germline-derived CDR1 and CDR2 are LGHNA and YNFKEQ. With 0 bases removed from V and 1 base from J, the gap between germline ends came to 21 bases. In DNA, the CDR3 is TGTGCCAGCAGCCAAGATTCCAATTCCCTCTACCTGGGGAACACTGAAGCTTTCTTT. Residues: CASSQDSNSLYLGNTEAFF.

This clonotype was observed a handful of times. The V call is TRBV11-2, the J call TRBJ2-1; 9 positions match TRBD1. The CDR3 contains 17 residues. With 4 bases clipped from V and 1 base from J, the junction kept 8 bases outside the gene matches. The V gene's germline CDR1 is SGHAT and CDR2 FQNNGV. The CDR3 here is CASSSPTGGDSYNEQFF. CDR3 in DNA: TGTGCCAGCAGCTCACCAACAGGGGGCGATTCCTACAATGAGCAGTTCTTC.